These 21 T cell receptor beta chains came from one sample sequenced in a study of Graves' ophthalmopathy and Graves' hyperthyroidism. As the template, RNA transcripts were used to amplify TCR beta CDR3 regions. Following a first-round RT-PCR that used HTBI primers, a second-round multiplex PCR was carried out. MiXCR, run by TCRdb on the multiplex PCR reads, gives a single entry per CDR3 protein. Of 500,000 to 700,000 distinct CDR3 sequences in the sample, 20% to 25% were seen once. The source material was peripheral blood. These TCRs come from a woman in her late teens or twenties with stable Graves' hyperthyroidism. Some clones in this sample may be carry-over from other donors' samples.

The V gene is TRBV24-1, the J gene TRBJ2-2; D unclear. Germline V gene sequence: CDR1 KGHDR, CDR2 SFDVKD. V lost 8 bases, J lost 6 bases, and 12 bases lay in between. The CDR3 is made up of 13 amino acids. Written as DNA, the CDR3 is TGTGCCACCACCCATGAGTCCGCCGGGGAGCTGTTTTTT. It specifies CATTHESAGELFF.

This clonotype was observed many times. The rearrangement links TRBV30 to TRBJ2-2, with D perhaps TRBD1 or TRBD2 (5 bases each). The V gene's germline CDR1 is GTSNPN and CDR2 SVGIG (reference sequence). This CDR3 is built from 14 residues. Trimming shortened V by 4 bases and J by 1 base, and 10 bases separated the two germline ends. CDR3 amino acids: CAWNRRRNTGELFF. The CDR3 nucleotides are TGTGCCTGGAACAGGAGGAGGAACACCGGGGAGCTGTTTTTT.

This clonotype was seen at least ten times. This chain uses TRBV2 with TRBJ2-7; D may be TRBD2 (6 bases). V gave up 7 bases and J gave up 4 bases, with 17 bases separating them. CDR1 and CDR2 from the germline V gene are SNHLY and FYNNEI. The CDR3 length is 14 residues. As DNA, the CDR3 is TGTGCCAGCAACAAGGGAGGCTCCAATTACGAGCAGTACTTC. This sequence encodes CASNKGGSNYEQYF.

This clonotype came up many times. The chain is built from TRBV28 and TRBJ1-1; D ambiguous. V was pared by 5 bases and J by 1 base, with 14 bases between. This CDR3 comprises 15 residues. Germline lookup yields CDR1 MDHEN and CDR2 SYDVKM. Here the CDR3 DNA reads TGTGCCAGCAGTGCTGGTGGAGCGGGGAACACTGAAGCTTTCTTT. It translates to CASSAGGAGNTEAFF.

The rearrangement joins TRBV2 to TRBJ2-5, with 8 bases lining up with TRBD1. The CDR3 length is 16 residues. Looked up from germline, CDR1 is SNHLY and CDR2 is FYNNEI. Trimming at V came to 2 bases and at J to 5 bases, leaving 10 bases not matched to a gene. CDR3 amino acids: CASSELGQGSWETQYF. CDR3 DNA sequence: TGTGCCAGCAGTGAACTAGGACAGGGATCCTGGGAGACCCAGTACTTC.

This clonotype has ten or more counts. The rearrangement joins TRBV28 to TRBJ2-7; D is uncertain. This CDR3 is 15 amino acids long. Germline CDR1 is MDHEN and CDR2 is SYDVKM. The V end lost 5 bases, the J end lost 0 bases, and 14 bases lay between the germline ends. CDR3 in amino acids: CASSPMTTFSYEQYF. Here the CDR3 DNA reads TGTGCCAGCAGTCCCATGACGACCTTCTCCTACGAGCAGTACTTC. The complete variable domain, with remaining parts taken from reference TRBV28 and TRBJ2-7, reads DVKVTQSSRYLVKRTGEKVFLECVQDMDHENMFWYRQDPGLGLRLIYFSYDVKMKEKGDIPEGYSVSREKKERFSLILESASTNQTSMYLCASSPMTTFSYEQYFGPGTRLTVT.

This clonotype was counted ten times or more. This chain joins TRBV20-1 and TRBJ1-3; 7 bases match TRBD1. V trimming: 1 base; J trimming: 2 bases; junction bases outside the gene matches: 8. This CDR3 region has 16 residues. Germline assignment: CDR1 DFQATT and CDR2 SNEGSKA (reference sequence). CDR3 DNA sequence: TGCAGTGCTAGAGCCGGAGACAGGGAGGCTGGAAACACCATATATTTT. Protein: CSARAGDREAGNTIYF.

In its sample, this clonotype was seen many times. The V and J genes are TRBV6-1 and TRBJ2-2, with D hard to call. The V end was cut by 7 bases, the J end by 6 bases, with 9 bases between. The CDR3 contains 12 residues. Per the germline V gene, CDR1 is MNHNS and CDR2 is SASEGT. The CDR3 DNA sequence: TGTGCCAGCAACATATTGGCCGGGGAGCTGTTTTTT. Amino acid sequence: CASNILAGELFF.

Ten or more counts support this clonotype. V usage is TRBV7-2 and J usage is TRBJ2-7; D is unclear. This CDR3 has 14 amino acids. Trimming stripped 2 bases from V and 3 bases from J, with 11 bases between. Germline V gives CDR1 SGHTA, CDR2 FQGNSA. The chain's CDR3 is CASSLSRGGYEQYF. The CDR3 DNA follows: TGTGCCAGCAGCTTATCGCGCGGCGGCTACGAGCAGTACTTC.

This clonotype appeared many times. The V gene is TRBV6-1, the J gene TRBJ2-2; D not certain. Between the trimmed V and J ends, which lost 6 bases and 7 bases, there was a span of 12 bases. The CDR3 consists of 13 residues. Germline V gives CDR1 MNHNS, CDR2 SASEGT. CDR3 amino acids: CASRAAVVGELFF. In nucleotides, the CDR3 is TGTGCCAGCAGGGCGGCGGTCGTCGGGGAGCTGTTTTTT.

There are many counts of this clonotype. CDR3 amino acids: CASSLGQTTEAFF. For the CDR3, the DNA is TGTGCCAGCAGTTTGGGGCAGACCACTGAAGCTTTCTTT. The chain recombines TRBV12-3 or TRBV12-4 with TRBJ1-1, with D perhaps matching TRBD1 (5 bases). Trimming took off 3 bases at V and 4 bases at J, with 9 bases between the two ends. This CDR3 is built from 13 residues.

This clonotype was counted ten times or more. The CDR3 here is CASSPTGGYSSSYNSPLHF. Written as DNA, the CDR3 is TGTGCCAGCAGTCCAACAGGGGGCTACTCAAGCTCCTATAATTCACCCCTCCACTTT. The chain employs TRBV27 and TRBJ1-6; 9 bases fit TRBD1. The length of the CDR3 is 19 residues. Germline loops: CDR1 MNHEY, CDR2 SMNVEV (reference sequence). The trim removed 5 bases at V and 0 bases at J, leaving 11 bases unmatched.

The chain uses TRBV6-9 and TRBJ1-2; a possible D gene is TRBD1 (5 bases). The V and J ends lost 4 bases and 6 bases respectively, with 12 bases between them. The V gene's germline CDR1 is MNHGY and CDR2 SVAAGI. CDR3 length: 13 amino acids. CDR3 in amino acids: CASSFPGSHGYTF. CDR3 in DNA: TGTGCCAGCAGTTTCCCAGGGTCACATGGCTACACCTTC.

This clonotype was found a few times. This sequence joins TRBV14 and TRBJ1-4; possibly TRBD1 for D (5 bases). In germline, CDR1 is SGHDN, CDR2 FVKESK. Trimming shortened V by 5 bases and J by 6 bases, and 10 bases separated the two germline ends. This CDR3 contains 13 residues. The CDR3 region is CASSYRTDEKLFF. In DNA form, the CDR3 reads TGTGCCAGCAGCTACAGGACCGATGAAAAACTGTTTTTT.

This clonotype came up many times. The chain combines TRBV7-8 with TRBJ2-7; TRBD2 matches 10 bases. The germline V gene has CDR1 SGHVS and CDR2 FQNEAQ. J lost 3 bases, V lost 4 bases, and 3 bases had no gene match. The CDR3 covers 14 residues. CDR3 in amino acids: CASSSWTSGYEQYF. CDR3 sequence (DNA): TGTGCCAGCAGCTCCTGGACTAGCGGCTACGAGCAGTACTTC.

Turning to this clonotype: A read error may produce the germline difference seen at one junction end. The rearrangement joins TRBV2 to TRBJ2-5, with 8 nucleotides matching TRBD2. Per the germline V gene, CDR1 is SNHLY and CDR2 is FYNNEI. The CDR3 is 15 amino acids. The CDR3 protein is CASSEQRGRQETKYF. CDR3 DNA: TGTGCCAGCAGTGAACAGCGGGGGAGGCAAGAGACCAAGTACTTC.

This clonotype was counted ten times or more. The V and J genes are TRBV30 and TRBJ2-2, with a tentative D call TRBD1 (6 bases). V was cut by 4 bases and J by 0 bases, with 9 bases left in between. CDR3 length equals 14 residues. CDR1 and CDR2 from the germline V gene are GTSNPN and SVGIG (reference sequence). The CDR3 DNA reads as TGTGCCTGGACCGGGACAACGAACACCGGGGAGCTGTTTTTT. Its protein product is CAWTGTTNTGELFF.

In this sample, this clonotype turned up many times. V and J are TRBV11-1 and TRBJ2-7, with TRBD2 matching 9 bases. V gave up 5 bases and J gave up 5 bases; unmatched junction bases: 19. This CDR3 contains 18 residues. The V gene's germline CDR1 is SGHAT and CDR2 FQDESV (reference sequence). The CDR3 is CASSRVGRGLASEDEQYF. CDR3 bases: TGTGCCAGCAGCCGGGTGGGCCGTGGACTAGCGAGTGAGGACGAGCAGTACTTC.

The gene calls are TRBV5-1 and TRBJ1-1; D gene ambiguous. Trimming took off 0 bases at V and 11 bases at J, with 17 bases between the two ends. The CDR3 consists of 14 residues. CDR1 and CDR2 from the germline V gene are SGHRS and YFSETQ. The chain's CDR3 is CASSLVYGSKSAFF. CDR3 nucleotide sequence: TGCGCCAGCAGCTTGGTCTACGGATCGAAATCGGCTTTCTTT.

This clonotype was counted many times. The CDR3 here is CASSYASTGTGSGNTIYF. The CDR3 region has the DNA TGTGCCAGCAGTTACGCTAGTACAGGCACCGGCTCTGGAAACACCATATATTTT. The chain employs TRBV6-2 or TRBV6-3 and TRBJ1-3; D may be TRBD1 (5 bases). This CDR3 has 18 amino acids. The germline gives CDR1 MNHEY, CDR2 SVGEGT. V was trimmed by 2 bases and J by 0 bases, leaving 17 bases between them.

The chain uses TRBV28 and TRBJ1-2; 11 nucleotides align to TRBD1. Germline loops: CDR1 MDHEN, CDR2 SYDVKM. V gave up 6 bases and J gave up 8 bases; unmatched junction bases: 14. This CDR3 is 16 amino acids long. CDR3 in DNA: TGTGCCAGCAGCACCCTTTTTTCGGACAGGGGGCACGGCTACACCTTC. It codes for CASSTLFSDRGHGYTF.